Below, 20 T cell receptor beta chains from the same sample are listed, as sequenced in a study of T cells in pancreatic ductal adenocarcinoma. TCRdb's copy holds only in-frame clones and misses some; the assay was immunoSEQ multiplex PCR. The data contain over 100,000 clones, nearly 95% of them singletons. The selected patients with pancreatic ductal adenocarcinoma had surgery but no neoadjuvant therapy. The sample consisted of PBMCs. The receptor set was obtained from a human donor with pancreatic ductal adenocarcinoma.

The chain recombines TRBV28 with TRBJ2-2; a possible D gene is TRBD1 (5 bases). With 7 bases removed from V and 4 bases from J, the gap between germline ends came to 19 bases. Looked up from germline, CDR1 is MDHEN and CDR2 is SYDVKM. The CDR3 contains 16 residues. CDR3 sequence (DNA): TGTGCCAGCACCCCGTCGGACATCCAAGTCACCGGGGAGCTGTTTTTT. As protein: CASTPSDIQVTGELFF.

The J gene is TRBJ2-1, the V gene TRBV19; TRBD2 matches 15 bases. The CDR3 extends over 16 amino acids. Germline CDR1 LNHDA, CDR2 SQIVND (reference sequence). Losses at the gene ends were 2 bases for V and 8 bases for J; bases not matched to a gene: 4. The CDR3 region has the DNA TGTGCCAGTAGTATACGGACTAGCGGGAGGGCCTATGAGCAGTTCTTC. It is translated as CASSIRTSGRAYEQFF.

CDR3 region: CASSRQGAGTQYF. The CDR3 DNA reads TGTGCCAGCAGTCGACAGGGGGCCGGTACGCAGTATTTT. The chain carries TRBV5-6 and TRBJ2-3; 10 nucleotides match TRBD1. The CDR3 runs 13 residues. V dropped 5 bases and J dropped 8; count of bases not matched to a gene: 5. Germline-derived CDR1 and CDR2 are SGHDT and YYEEEE.

The chain couples TRBV7-2 to TRBJ2-7, with TRBD2 matching 8 bases. Per germline, CDR1 SGHTA and CDR2 FQGNSA. The CDR3 runs to 16 residues. J lost 2 bases, V lost 1 base, and 7 bases had no gene match. In DNA, the CDR3 is TGTGCCAGCAGCTTAGACGGAGCGGGAGCCCCCTACGAGCAGTACTTC. Translating gives CASSLDGAGAPYEQYF. The entire variable domain, with the rest obtained from reference TRBV7-2 and TRBJ2-7, is as follows: GAGVSQSPSNKVTEKGKDVELRCDPISGHTALYWYRQSLGQGLEFLIYFQGNSAPDKSGLPSDRFSAERTGGSVSTLTIQRTQQEDSAVYLCASSLDGAGAPYEQYFGPGTRLTVT.

V is TRBV18 and J is TRBJ2-7; TRBD2 agrees at 8 bases. CDR3 size: 13 residues. The germline gives CDR1 KGHSH, CDR2 LQKENI. Trimming at V came to 2 bases and at J to 7 bases, leaving 4 bases not matched to a gene. This CDR3 is CASSPARGGEQYF. CDR3 nucleotide sequence: TGTGCCAGCTCACCAGCCCGCGGGGGGGAGCAGTACTTC.

The chain links TRBV4-3 to TRBJ2-2; a possible D gene is TRBD2 (5 bases). This CDR3 is built from 14 residues. The germline V gene encodes CDR1 LGHNA and CDR2 YSLEER. V lost 2 bases and J lost 3, with 7 bases in between. CDR3 DNA: TGCGCCAGCAGCCAACCGGGGTACACCGGGGAGCTGTTTTTT. This encodes CASSQPGYTGELFF.

This chain uses TRBV2 with TRBJ2-7; a weak D match, TRBD2 (5 bases). CDR3 size: 15 residues. V lost 7 bases and J lost 1, with 17 bases in between. Per the germline V gene, CDR1 is SNHLY and CDR2 is FYNNEI. The CDR3 nucleotides read TGTGCCAGCAACCGGTTAGGGAGCGCTTCCTACGAGCAGTACTTC. Translating gives CASNRLGSASYEQYF.

V is TRBV7-3 and J is TRBJ2-3; 7 bases align to TRBD1. The CDR3 length is 14 residues. Germline trimming cut 2 bases from V and 2 bases from J; bases unmatched to any gene: 1. Germline loops: CDR1 SGHTA, CDR2 FQGTGA. For the CDR3, the DNA is TGTGCCAGCAGCTTAGGACAGGCCACAGATACGCAGTATTTT. Translated, it gives CASSLGQATDTQYF.

This rearrangement joins TRBV4-1 to TRBJ2-2; D gene uncertain. Trimming pared 1 base from V and 0 bases from J, leaving 15 bases between. The CDR3 runs to 18 residues. Germline V lookup: CDR1 MGHRA, CDR2 YSYEKL. CDR3 sequence: CASSQVVGQVTNTGELFF. Written as DNA, the CDR3 is TGCGCCAGCAGCCAAGTCGTTGGGCAGGTCACGAACACCGGGGAGCTGTTTTTT.

V and J are TRBV5-8 and TRBJ2-1, with 13 bases matching TRBD2. J gave up 5 bases and V 5 bases, and 7 bases lay outside the gene matches. The CDR3 length is 16 residues. Per germline, CDR1 SGHTS and CDR2 YDEGEE. CDR3 residues: CASSLPGLAGHNEQFF. The DNA for the CDR3 is TGTGCCAGCAGTCTACCGGGACTAGCGGGGCACAATGAGCAGTTCTTC. Supplemented by reference TRBV5-8 and TRBJ2-1, the full variable domain reads EAGVTQSPTHLIKTRGQQATLRCSPISGHTSVYWYQQALGLGLQFLLWYDEGEERNRGNFPPRFSGRQFPNYSSELNVNALELEDSALYLCASSLPGLAGHNEQFFGPGTRLTVL.

The genes are TRBV27 and TRBJ2-2, with D perhaps TRBD1 (6 bases). The CDR3 has 15 residues. V lost 5 bases to trimming and J lost 2 bases, with 12 bases between them. The V gene's germline CDR1 is MNHEY and CDR2 SMNVEV (reference sequence). The CDR3 region is CASSGRDTNTGELFF. CDR3 DNA: TGTGCCAGCAGTGGCCGGGACACTAACACCGGGGAGCTGTTTTTT.

The chain has TRBV6-5 and TRBJ2-2; a weak D match, TRBD1 (5 bases). Deletions cut 7 bases from V and 3 bases from J, with 12 bases between. The germline CDR1 and CDR2 sequences are MNHEY and SVGAGI. The CDR3 is 14 residues long. The CDR3 spells CASTYLGDTGELFF. The DNA for the CDR3 is TGTGCCAGCACCTACCTAGGGGACACCGGGGAGCTGTTTTTT.

The chain combines TRBV7-8 with TRBJ2-7, with TRBD1 identical over 9 bases. Per germline, CDR1 SGHVS and CDR2 FQNEAQ. The CDR3 has 13 residues. After removal of 4 bases from V and 4 bases from J, the junction contained 2 bases not matched to a gene. CDR3 protein: CASSYRGQYEQYF. The CDR3 DNA reads TGTGCCAGCAGCTACAGGGGGCAATACGAGCAGTACTTC.

DNA of the CDR3: TGCGCCAGCAGTGGTAGCGGGAGTATCTATCGCACCGGGGAGCTGTTTTTT. Amino acids: CASSGSGSIYRTGELFF. The genes are TRBV5-1 and TRBJ2-2; the match to TRBD2 covers 9 bases. Germline loops: CDR1 SGHRS, CDR2 YFSETQ. The V segment lost 5 bases and the J segment 4 bases; nucleotides outside the gene matches: 12. This CDR3 region has 17 residues. Using reference TRBV5-1 and TRBJ2-2 for the parts outside the CDR3, the full variable domain is KAGVTQTPRYLIKTRGQQVTLSCSPISGHRSVSWYQQTPGQGLQFLFEYFSETQRNKGNFPGRFSGRQFSNSRSEMNVSTLELGDSALYLCASSGSGSIYRTGELFFGEGSRLTVL.

The chain recombines TRBV10-1 with TRBJ2-7, with 9 positions matching TRBD1. The germline V gene encodes CDR1 WNHNN and CDR2 SYGVQD (reference sequence). The CDR3 loop spans 13 amino acids. The junction had 9 bases not matched to a gene; V was cut back by 6 bases and J by 9 bases. CDR3 sequence (DNA): TGCGCCAGCAGCGGCGGACAGGGGAAGGCGCAGTACTTC. Protein sequence: CASSGGQGKAQYF.

V usage is TRBV9 and J usage is TRBJ2-5; 10 nucleotides match TRBD2. The CDR3 is 15 residues long. CDR1 is SGDLS and CDR2 is YYNGEE in the germline V gene. With V trimmed by 0 bases and J by 4 bases, 3 bases remained unmatched. The CDR3 sequence is CASSVGSGGPETQYF. In DNA form, the CDR3 reads TGTGCCAGCAGCGTAGGTAGCGGGGGGCCAGAGACCCAGTACTTC. Full variable domain (remainder filled in from reference TRBV9 and TRBJ2-5): DSGVTQTPKHLITATGQRVTLRCSPRSGDLSVYWYQQSLDQGLQFLIQYYNGEERAKGNILERFSAQQFPDLHSELNLSSLELGDSALYFCASSVGSGGPETQYFGPGTRLLVL.

The chain combines TRBV18 with TRBJ1-4; D possibly corresponds to TRBD1 (6 bases). Trimming took 3 bases from V and 8 from J, leaving 7 bases between them. Germline CDR1 reads KGHSH; CDR2 reads LQKENI. The CDR3 runs 12 residues. The CDR3 region has the DNA TGTGCCAGCTCACCGAGGGGGGAAAAACTGTTTTTT. Translating it yields CASSPRGEKLFF.

The CDR3 bases are TGTGCCAGCAGCCAAAAACCCGGGACAGGGATTACCGGGGAGCTGTTTTTT. Translating gives CASSQKPGTGITGELFF. The chain is built from TRBV14 and TRBJ2-2; TRBD1 matches 9 bases. Germline assignment: CDR1 SGHDN and CDR2 FVKESK. The ends lost 2 bases at V and 5 bases at J; junction bases unmatched: 9. CDR3 length equals 17 residues. Full variable domain (rest looked up from reference TRBV14 and TRBJ2-2): EAGVTQFPSHSVIEKGQTVTLRCDPISGHDNLYWYRRVMGKEIKFLLHFVKESKQDESGMPNNRFLAERTGGTYSTLKVQPAELEDSGVYFCASSQKPGTGITGELFFGEGSRLTVL.

This chain connects TRBV28 to TRBJ2-1; D may be TRBD1 (6 bases). Between the trimmed V and J ends, which lost 10 bases and 5 bases, there was a span of 18 bases. This CDR3 is 14 amino acids long. Germline CDR1 and CDR2: MDHEN and SYDVKM. CDR3 region: CAIEGVRGNNEQFF. CDR3 nucleotide sequence: TGTGCCATCGAGGGGGTCCGCGGTAACAATGAGCAGTTCTTC.

The chain employs TRBV5-6 and TRBJ2-5, with D possibly TRBD2 on 5 matching bases. Germline V gene sequence: CDR1 SGHDT, CDR2 YYEEEE. The CDR3 has 14 amino acids. V lost 1 base and J lost 6, with 13 bases in between. CDR3 in amino acids: CASSLRGESQTQYF. The CDR3 nucleotides read TGTGCCAGCAGCTTGCGGGGAGAGAGCCAGACCCAGTACTTC.